One and the same sample provided the 28 T cell receptor beta chains below, sequenced in a study of blood T cell repertoires in COVID-19. Using immunoSEQ multiplex PCR, the repertoire was profiled, and TCRdb retains in-frame clones only, with some absent. The sample consists of a few hundred thousand clones, approximately 86% of them appearing once. The sample taken for sequencing was peripheral blood. These receptors were collected from a man aged 18 to 35 with active or convalescent COVID-19.

Note on this clone: This same CDR3 is encoded by further DNA sequences in the sample. The chain combines TRBV9 with TRBJ1-6; a weak D match, TRBD1 (6 bases). Germline V gives CDR1 SGDLS, CDR2 YYNGEE. Trimming removed 0 bases at V and 0 bases at J, with 10 bases between. This CDR3 region has 17 residues. As DNA, the CDR3 is TGTGCCAGCAGCGTAGCCGGACAGAGCTCCTATAATTCACCCCTCCACTTT. Translated, it gives CASSVAGQSSYNSPLHF.

The chain employs TRBV5-1 and TRBJ1-2; D is possibly TRBD1 (5 bases). CDR3 length equals 12 residues. V lost 7 bases and J 3 bases, leaving 10 bases between the germline ends. Germline assignment: CDR1 SGHRS and CDR2 YFSETQ. The chain's CDR3 is CASSIGDYGYTF. CDR3 nucleotide sequence: TGCGCCAGCTCGATAGGGGACTATGGCTACACCTTC.

V is TRBV5-1 and J is TRBJ1-1, with D unresolved. The germline CDR1 and CDR2 sequences are SGHRS and YFSETQ. CDR3 length equals 15 residues. Trimming removed 3 bases at V and 5 bases at J, with 17 bases between. The CDR3 here is CASSSLGGEVTEAFF. CDR3 nucleotides: TGCGCCAGCAGCTCCCTAGGCGGGGAGGTGACTGAAGCTTTCTTT.

This clone was seen once. V and J are TRBV6-5 and TRBJ2-7, with 11 nucleotides matching TRBD1. Losses at the gene ends were 6 bases for V and 6 bases for J; bases not matched to a gene: 10. The CDR3 runs 15 residues. The germline V gene encodes CDR1 MNHEY and CDR2 SVGAGI. The CDR3 bases are TGTGCCAGCAGATACCATGGACAGGGGGCGATCGAGCAGTACTTC. It specifies CASRYHGQGAIEQYF.

The rearrangement joins TRBV7-9 to TRBJ2-7; 11 nucleotides align to TRBD1. V gave up 5 bases and J gave up 3 bases; unmatched junction bases: 9. Germline V CDR1 and CDR2: SEHNR, FQNEAQ (reference sequence). The CDR3 extends over 16 amino acids. CDR3 amino acids: CASSPLGGTGGYEQYF. The CDR3 DNA follows: TGTGCCAGCAGCCCCCTGGGTGGGACAGGGGGCTACGAGCAGTACTTC.

The rearrangement joins TRBV5-1 to TRBJ2-1; 11 nucleotides align to TRBD2. The germline V gene encodes CDR1 SGHRS and CDR2 YFSETQ. The J segment lost 1 base and the V segment lost 1 base, leaving 4 bases of the junction unmatched. The CDR3 is made up of 17 amino acids. CDR3 amino acids: CASSLQPSGRSYNEQFF. CDR3 sequence (DNA): TGCGCCAGCAGCTTGCAGCCTAGCGGGAGGTCCTACAATGAGCAGTTCTTC. Full variable domain (remainder filled in from reference TRBV5-1 and TRBJ2-1): KAGVTQTPRYLIKTRGQQVTLSCSPISGHRSVSWYQQTPGQGLQFLFEYFSETQRNKGNFPGRFSGRQFSNSRSEMNVSTLELGDSALYLCASSLQPSGRSYNEQFFGPGTRLTVL.

This clone has just a few counts. V and J are TRBV27 and TRBJ1-2, with D unresolved. This CDR3 comprises 13 residues. Trimming cost V 3 bases and J 4 bases, with 9 bases left between them. Looked up from germline, CDR1 is MNHEY and CDR2 is SMNVEV (reference sequence). The CDR3 region has the DNA TGTGCCAGCAGTTTGGGAGCTCTCTATGGCTACACCTTC. Its translation: CASSLGALYGYTF.

V gene TRBV7-9 combines with J gene TRBJ1-2; 7 bases are shared with TRBD1. The CDR3 sequence is 13 residues long. The trim removed 4 bases at V and 7 bases at J, leaving 6 bases unmatched. The germline CDR1 and CDR2 sequences are SEHNR and FQNEAQ (reference sequence). The CDR3 protein is CASSSIRTGGYTF. DNA of the CDR3: TGTGCCAGCAGCTCCATTCGGACAGGTGGCTACACCTTC.

The chain employs TRBV7-9 and TRBJ1-4, with D perhaps TRBD1 (6 bases). Germline assignment: CDR1 SEHNR and CDR2 FQNEAQ (reference sequence). Trimming took 2 bases from V and 8 from J, leaving 12 bases between them. The CDR3 is 14 residues long. CDR3 in amino acids: CASSLTTGLEKLFF. CDR3 DNA sequence: TGTGCCAGCAGCTTAACCACAGGGTTAGAAAAACTGTTTTTT.

This clone appeared once. The chain links TRBV5-5 to TRBJ2-7; a weak D match, TRBD2 (5 bases). Trimming removed 2 bases at V and 2 bases at J, with 20 bases between. CDR3 length equals 17 residues. Germline CDR1 and CDR2: SGHKS and YYEKEE (reference sequence). The CDR3 protein is CASSFRIGTGSPYEQYF. The CDR3 nucleotides are TGTGCCAGCAGCTTTCGGATAGGCACGGGGAGCCCCTACGAGCAGTACTTC.

The V call is TRBV4-1, the J call TRBJ1-1, with TRBD1 identical over 7 bases. Trimming cost V 1 base and J 3 bases; bases outside gene matches: 2. Germline CDR1 is MGHRA and CDR2 is YSYEKL. The CDR3 is 14 amino acids. CDR3 DNA: TGCGCCAGCAGCCAAGTGGGGACAGACACTGAAGCTTTCTTT. The encoded protein is CASSQVGTDTEAFF.

This chain links TRBV7-2 with TRBJ2-7; TRBD1 matches at 8 bases. The CDR3 length is 16 residues. The V and J ends lost 4 bases and 4 bases, in that order; junction bases with no gene match: 12. Germline loops: CDR1 SGHTA, CDR2 FQGNSA. The CDR3 DNA follows: TGTGCCAGCAGCTCCAACGCCGGGACAGGCTTGTACGAGCAGTACTTC. It translates to CASSSNAGTGLYEQYF. The entire variable domain, with the rest obtained from reference TRBV7-2 and TRBJ2-7, is as follows: GAGVSQSPSNKVTEKGKDVELRCDPISGHTALYWYRQSLGQGLEFLIYFQGNSAPDKSGLPSDRFSAERTGGSVSTLTIQRTQQEDSAVYLCASSSNAGTGLYEQYFGPGTRLTVT.

This chain joins TRBV6-5 and TRBJ2-1, with 13 bases that match TRBD2. This CDR3 is built from 16 residues. Germline assignment: CDR1 MNHEY and CDR2 SVGAGI. Unmatched junction bases numbered 7, after V lost 4 bases and J lost 7 bases. The CDR3: CASSFRGTSGANEQFF. DNA of the CDR3: TGTGCCAGCAGTTTCCGCGGGACTAGCGGGGCAAATGAGCAGTTCTTC.

The V gene is TRBV21-1, the J gene TRBJ1-5; the D call TRBD1 from the table was never checked on the DNA. TRBV21-1 is a recognized pseudogene. The CDR3 is made up of 17 amino acids. The CDR3 sequence is CASSKFNREYSNQPQHF. The CDR3 bases are TGTGCCAGCAGCAAATTCAACAGGGAATATAGCAATCAGCCCCAGCATTTT.

The chain joins TRBV2 to TRBJ1-2; the match to TRBD1 covers 7 bases. Germline-derived CDR1 and CDR2 are SNHLY and FYNNEI. CDR3 length equals 15 residues. V dropped 6 bases and J dropped 4; count of bases not matched to a gene: 11. Here the CDR3 DNA reads TGTGCCAGCAGCGGCTACGACAGGGCAGGCTATGGCTACACCTTC. Translating gives CASSGYDRAGYGYTF.

The chain uses TRBV4-1 and TRBJ2-5; 8 bases map to TRBD1. The CDR3 runs 15 residues. The trim removed 0 bases at V and 7 bases at J, leaving 7 bases unmatched. Germline lookup yields CDR1 MGHRA and CDR2 YSYEKL. This CDR3 is CASSQEDRVIATQYF. CDR3 DNA: TGCGCCAGCAGCCAAGAGGACAGGGTAATCGCGACCCAGTACTTC.

The CDR3 region has the DNA TGTGCCAGCAGTTACCTGGCGGGACGAATGAACACTGAAGCTTTCTTT. Amino acid sequence: CASSYLAGRMNTEAFF. The genes are TRBV6-2 or TRBV6-3 and TRBJ1-1, with a weak D call TRBD1 (5 bases). V dropped 2 bases and J dropped 0 bases, with 13 bases sitting between them. CDR3 size: 16 residues. Germline V gene lookup returns CDR1 MNHEY and CDR2 SVGEGT.

The V call is TRBV7-9, the J call TRBJ1-5, with D hard to call. CDR3 length equals 14 residues. Per germline, CDR1 SEHNR and CDR2 FQNEAQ (reference sequence). Trimming left V 1 base short and J 2 bases short, with 6 bases between. As DNA, the CDR3 is TGTGCCAGCAGCTTAGAGGGAGGCAATCAGCCCCAGCATTTT. Translating it yields CASSLEGGNQPQHF. Filled out from reference TRBV7-9 and TRBJ1-5, the complete variable domain reads DTGVSQNPRHKITKRGQNVTFRCDPISEHNRLYWYRQTLGQGPEFLTYFQNEAQLEKSRLLSDRFSAERPKGSFSTLEIQRTEQGDSAMYLCASSLEGGNQPQHFGDGTRLSIL.

Written as DNA, the CDR3 is TGTGCCAGTTTCCGGGACAGGCTTACTCCCCTCCACTTT. It is translated as CASFRDRLTPLHF. The gene calls are TRBV2 and TRBJ1-6; 8 nucleotides line up with TRBD1. This CDR3 has 13 residues. Germline V gives CDR1 SNHLY, CDR2 FYNNEI. With V trimmed by 9 bases and J by 13 bases, 11 bases remained unmatched.

This clone was seen a single time. The genes are TRBV7-2 and TRBJ1-2, with 9 bases fitting TRBD1. The CDR3 runs 14 residues. V shed 3 bases and J 4 bases; nucleotides not matched to a gene: 3. Germline CDR1 and CDR2: SGHTA and FQGNSA. CDR3 sequence reads: CASSFRQGGYGYTF. The CDR3 DNA reads TGTGCCAGCAGCTTCCGACAGGGGGGCTATGGCTACACCTTC.

The gene calls are TRBV28 and TRBJ1-6, with 10 nucleotides matching TRBD1. CDR3 length: 17 residues. The junction had 11 bases not matched to a gene; V was cut back by 6 bases and J by 6 bases. Germline CDR1 is MDHEN and CDR2 is SYDVKM. The CDR3 bases are TGTGCCAGCAGAACCGCCCGACAGGGGGCGCTTAATTCACCCCTCCACTTT. This encodes CASRTARQGALNSPLHF.

The CDR3 sequence is CASRRPGTSSSYEQYF. CDR3 bases: TGTGCCAGCAGACGTCCGGGGACATCGAGCTCCTACGAGCAGTACTTC. The chain links TRBV5-8 to TRBJ2-7, with a possible D match to TRBD1 (6 bases). Looked up from germline, CDR1 is SGHTS and CDR2 is YDEGEE. This CDR3 spans 16 amino acids. Trimming removed 5 bases from V and 0 bases from J, with 18 bases in between.

The V call is TRBV11-2, the J call TRBJ1-2; D unresolved. Germline CDR1 SGHAT, CDR2 FQNNGV. CDR3 length: 14 amino acids. V lost 3 bases to trimming and J lost 4 bases, with 12 bases between them. The CDR3 reads CASSLRTVSYGYTF. In nucleotides, the CDR3 is TGTGCCAGCAGCTTGAGAACAGTGTCCTATGGCTACACCTTC.

The V call is TRBV7-2, the J call TRBJ2-5; a possible D gene is TRBD2 (7 bases). CDR3 length: 15 residues. Germline V gene sequence: CDR1 SGHTA, CDR2 FQGNSA. Trimming stripped 4 bases from V and 3 bases from J, with 15 bases between. Here the CDR3 DNA reads TGTGCCAGCAGCTCCGTGTGGGGGGGCGAAGAGACCCAGTACTTC. Its translation: CASSSVWGGEETQYF.

The gene calls are TRBV9 and TRBJ1-2; D gene unclear. The CDR3 totals 14 residues. From germline, CDR1 is SGDLS and CDR2 YYNGEE. The V gene lost 4 bases and the J gene lost 1 base, with 11 bases spanning the gap. In DNA form, the CDR3 reads TGTGCCAGCAGCCGTAGAGGAGTTAACTATGGCTACACCTTC. It encodes CASSRRGVNYGYTF.

The chain carries TRBV4-2 and TRBJ2-7; 9 bases are a match to TRBD2. Germline CDR1 and CDR2: LGHNA and YNFKEQ. J was trimmed by 6 bases and V by 9 bases; bases with no gene match: 18. CDR3 length equals 16 residues. The CDR3 DNA sequence: TGTGCCAGGCAGCCCCATGGCGGGAGGGCCTCCCGCGAGCAGTACTTC. This codes for CARQPHGGRASREQYF.

The rearrangement links TRBV4-1 to TRBJ1-1, with 7 bases identical to TRBD1. The germline CDR1 and CDR2 sequences are MGHRA and YSYEKL. V trimming: 1 base; J trimming: 4 bases; junction bases outside the gene matches: 0. The CDR3 is 13 residues long. CDR3 amino acids: CASSQGTGTEAFF. For the CDR3, the DNA is TGCGCCAGCAGCCAAGGGACAGGCACTGAAGCTTTCTTT.

This chain joins TRBV27 and TRBJ2-5; a possible D gene is TRBD2 (7 bases). The CDR3 consists of 16 residues. Between the trimmed V and J ends, which lost 6 bases and 4 bases, there was a span of 21 bases. From germline, CDR1 is MNHEY and CDR2 SMNVEV (reference sequence). CDR3 in DNA: TGTGCCAGCAGCCTATTGGGGGGGCGATACGGAGAGACCCAGTACTTC. This codes for CASSLLGGRYGETQYF.